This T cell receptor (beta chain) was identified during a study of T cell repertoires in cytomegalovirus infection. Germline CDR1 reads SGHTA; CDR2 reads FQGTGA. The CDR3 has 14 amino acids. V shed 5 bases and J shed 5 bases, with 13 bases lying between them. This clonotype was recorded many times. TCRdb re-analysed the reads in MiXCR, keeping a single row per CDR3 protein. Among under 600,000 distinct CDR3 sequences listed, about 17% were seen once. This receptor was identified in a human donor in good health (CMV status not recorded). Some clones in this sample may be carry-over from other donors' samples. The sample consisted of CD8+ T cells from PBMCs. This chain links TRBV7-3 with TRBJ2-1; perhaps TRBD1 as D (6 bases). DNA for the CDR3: TGTGCCAGCAGCGCAACACAGGGCCACAATGAGCAGTTCTTC. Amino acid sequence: CASSATQGHNEQFF.